A single sample gave rise to the 20 T cell receptor beta chains below, sequenced in a study of T cell responses to AZD1222 COVID-19 vaccine. Repertoires were generated with immunoSEQ multiplex PCR, while TCRdb's copy carries only in-frame clones and drops some. The sample includes about 140,000 clones, over 90% of them seen just once. The source was peripheral blood, collected on day 0 of MenACWY control vaccination. The receptors were sampled from an adult in good health.

The chain combines TRBV3-1 (or the pseudogene TRBV3-2) with TRBJ1-2, with TRBD1 as a possible D gene (6 bases). The V and J ends lost 4 bases and 5 bases respectively, with 14 bases between them. Germline V gene data show CDR1 as LGHDT and CDR2 as YNNKEL (reference sequence). This CDR3 spans 14 amino acids. This chain's CDR3 is CASSRIEGGYGYTF. CDR3 bases: TGTGCCAGCAGCCGTATTGAGGGGGGATATGGCTACACCTTC.

A single count supports this clone. The V and J genes are TRBV19 and TRBJ1-1; D call uncertain. The CDR3 loop spans 12 amino acids. V lost 10 bases and J 0 bases, leaving 9 bases between the germline ends. From germline, CDR1 is LNHDA and CDR2 SQIVND (reference sequence). For the CDR3, the DNA is TGTGCCACTCGGACTGTGAACACTGAAGCTTTCTTT. The encoded protein is CATRTVNTEAFF.

This chain joins TRBV10-3 and TRBJ2-1; TRBD2 aligns across 8 bases. Germline CDR1 and CDR2: ENHRY and SYGVKD. This CDR3 spans 17 amino acids. V lost 3 bases and J lost 0; bases outside the gene matches: 7. The CDR3 DNA reads as TGTGCCATCAGTGAAGGAAACGGGAGGGACTCCTACAATGAGCAGTTCTTC. It translates to CAISEGNGRDSYNEQFF.

The rearrangement joins TRBV4-3 to TRBJ1-5; 11 bases fit TRBD1. Trimming took 0 bases from V and 6 from J; bases not matched to a gene: 4. The V gene's germline CDR1 is LGHNA and CDR2 YSLEER. The CDR3 covers 16 residues. The CDR3 region is CASSQEPGQGGQPQHF. DNA of the CDR3: TGCGCCAGCAGCCAAGAACCGGGACAGGGGGGTCAGCCCCAGCATTTT.

The gene calls are TRBV7-9 and TRBJ2-3; 7 positions match TRBD1. The length of the CDR3 is 14 residues. Looked up from germline, CDR1 is SEHNR and CDR2 is FQNEAQ (reference sequence). Trimming at V came to 3 bases and at J to 6 bases, leaving 6 bases not matched to a gene. The CDR3 coding sequence is TGTGCCAGCAGCTTGCCAGGGGGTGGGGATACGCAGTATTTT. Protein product: CASSLPGGGDTQYF.

The gene calls are TRBV15 and TRBJ1-6; D call uncertain. The CDR3 has 12 amino acids. The germline gives CDR1 LNHNV, CDR2 YYDKDF (reference sequence). V was trimmed by 9 bases and J by 10 bases, leaving 13 bases between them. The CDR3 region is CATKEGNSPLHF. In DNA form, the CDR3 reads TGTGCCACGAAGGAAGGGAACTCACCCCTCCACTTT.

The chain couples TRBV5-4 to TRBJ1-6, with D perhaps matching TRBD1 (6 bases). This CDR3 is built from 16 residues. The V and J ends lost 3 bases and 8 bases respectively, with 18 bases between them. Germline CDR1 SGHNT, CDR2 YYREEE (reference sequence). The CDR3 sequence: CASSSWDTAGDSPLHF. CDR3 nucleotides: TGTGCCAGCAGCTCCTGGGACACCGCGGGAGATTCACCCCTCCACTTT.

The rearrangement uses TRBV24-1 and TRBJ1-2, with no clear D. V was trimmed by 4 bases and J by 1 base, leaving 9 bases between them. The CDR3 totals 14 residues. The germline CDR1 and CDR2 sequences are KGHDR and SFDVKD. The CDR3 spells CATSDWAVNYGYTF. CDR3 DNA: TGTGCCACCAGTGACTGGGCCGTTAACTATGGCTACACCTTC.

This chain links TRBV5-1 with TRBJ2-3; 11 bases are shared with TRBD2. From germline, CDR1 is SGHRS and CDR2 YFSETQ. J gave up 6 bases and V 0 bases, and 12 bases lay outside the gene matches. CDR3 length: 18 residues. CDR3 amino acids: CASSLAPTTSGSGDTQYF. DNA of the CDR3: TGCGCCAGCAGCTTGGCCCCGACAACTAGCGGGAGCGGTGATACGCAGTATTTT.

The rearrangement uses TRBV5-1 and TRBJ1-4; possible D gene TRBD1, 6 bases. The germline gives CDR1 SGHRS, CDR2 YFSETQ. Trimming took off 4 bases at V and 4 bases at J, with 11 bases between the two ends. This CDR3 has 14 residues. The CDR3 sequence: CASSMGHLNEKLFF. In nucleotides, the CDR3 is TGCGCCAGCAGCATGGGACACCTTAATGAAAAACTGTTTTTT.

This clone was seen a single time. The chain is built from TRBV14 and TRBJ1-4; D not certain. Between the trimmed V and J ends, which lost 1 base and 6 bases, there was a span of 12 bases. This CDR3 comprises 15 residues. Germline V gene data show CDR1 as SGHDN and CDR2 as FVKESK. CDR3 in DNA: TGTGCCAGCAGCCAAGGAGGCCAGTGGGATGAAAAACTGTTTTTT. It yields the protein CASSQGGQWDEKLFF.

The V gene is TRBV9, the J gene TRBJ1-2, with D unclear. The germline gives CDR1 SGDLS, CDR2 YYNGEE. The CDR3 runs 14 residues. V was shortened by 0 bases and J by 2 bases, with 8 bases between the two germline ends. The CDR3 DNA reads as TGTGCCAGCAGCGTAGCTCCGGACAACTATGGCTACACCTTC. Amino acid sequence: CASSVAPDNYGYTF.

The V call is TRBV7-6, the J call TRBJ2-7; D assignment may be TRBD1 or TRBD2 (5 bases each). The CDR3 sequence is 16 residues long. Per germline, CDR1 SGHVS and CDR2 FNYEAQ. V gave up 2 bases and J gave up 4 bases, with 18 bases separating them. This CDR3 is CASSLTSTSEGYEQYF. The CDR3 DNA reads as TGTGCCAGCAGCTTAACCTCCACCTCCGAGGGGTACGAGCAGTACTTC.

V gene TRBV6-5 combines with J gene TRBJ1-4, with D perhaps matching TRBD1 (6 bases). This CDR3 comprises 14 residues. Germline V CDR1 and CDR2: MNHEY, SVGAGI. Trimming left V 5 bases short and J 11 bases short, with 18 bases between. This CDR3 is CASSRTMTGAKLFF. The CDR3 DNA follows: TGTGCCAGCAGTCGTACTATGACGGGGGCTAAACTGTTTTTT.

The chain couples TRBV3-1 (or the pseudogene TRBV3-2) to TRBJ2-1; a possible D gene is TRBD2 (6 bases). The CDR3 extends over 17 amino acids. Germline CDR1 LGHDT, CDR2 YNNKEL (reference sequence). V lost 4 bases, J lost 0 bases, and 16 bases lay in between. The CDR3 coding sequence is TGTGCCAGCAGCCGCCGACTAGGCTCCAGCTCCTACAATGAGCAGTTCTTC. Translated, it gives CASSRRLGSSSYNEQFF.

This sequence joins TRBV5-1 and TRBJ1-1; D call uncertain. CDR1 SGHRS and CDR2 YFSETQ come from the germline V gene. The CDR3 length is 13 residues. V was trimmed by 5 bases and J by 4 bases, leaving 12 bases between them. Here the CDR3 DNA reads TGCGCCAGCAGTCTGGGAGTCGGCACTGAAGCTTTCTTT. Amino acids: CASSLGVGTEAFF.

The chain uses TRBV28 and TRBJ1-1, with 7 bases aligning to TRBD1. J gave up 6 bases and V 5 bases, and 9 bases lay outside the gene matches. This CDR3 has 14 amino acids. Germline CDR1 and CDR2: MDHEN and SYDVKM. Here the CDR3 reads CASSPTTGVPEAFF. The CDR3 region has the DNA TGTGCCAGCAGTCCAACTACAGGGGTACCTGAAGCTTTCTTT. Complete variable domain (other parts from reference TRBV28 and TRBJ1-1): DVKVTQSSRYLVKRTGEKVFLECVQDMDHENMFWYRQDPGLGLRLIYFSYDVKMKEKGDIPEGYSVSREKKERFSLILESASTNQTSMYLCASSPTTGVPEAFFGQGTRLTVV.

V is TRBV7-2 and J is TRBJ2-1, with a tentative D call TRBD1 (6 bases). V was clipped by 5 bases and J by 4 bases, with 9 bases between them. This CDR3 has 13 amino acids. From germline, CDR1 is SGHTA and CDR2 FQGNSA. CDR3 residues: CASSQGTYNEQFF. Written as DNA, the CDR3 is TGTGCCAGCAGCCAGGGGACATACAATGAGCAGTTCTTC. The whole variable domain, remainder taken from reference TRBV7-2 and TRBJ2-1, is GAGVSQSPSNKVTEKGKDVELRCDPISGHTALYWYRQSLGQGLEFLIYFQGNSAPDKSGLPSDRFSAERTGGSVSTLTIQRTQQEDSAVYLCASSQGTYNEQFFGPGTRLTVL.

This clone was observed once. The rearrangement links TRBV28 to TRBJ1-6; 12 positions match TRBD1. The V and J ends lost 3 bases and 9 bases, in that order; junction bases with no gene match: 6. Per the germline V gene, CDR1 is MDHEN and CDR2 is SYDVKM. The CDR3 contains 16 residues. CDR3 loop: CASSFGTGGTGSPLHF. The CDR3 DNA reads TGTGCCAGCAGTTTTGGGACAGGGGGCACGGGTTCACCCCTCCACTTT.

The rearrangement links TRBV7-9 to TRBJ2-3; D perhaps matches TRBD2 (5 bases). The ends were cut back, 5 bases at V and 5 bases at J, with 17 bases in the middle. The CDR3 length is 15 residues. CDR1 is SEHNR and CDR2 is FQNEAQ in the germline V gene (reference sequence). The CDR3 DNA reads as TGTGCCAGCAGCGTGTCCGGGGTCTTAGGAGATACGCAGTATTTT. This encodes CASSVSGVLGDTQYF.